The sequence of this TCR beta chain was determined in a study of T cells in Graves' hyperthyroidism and ophthalmopathy. This clonotype was seen repeatedly, ten times or more. There were TCR beta CDR3 regions amplified from RNA transcripts. Primed by the HTBI set, a first-round RT-PCR was run on the TCR CDR3. In TCRdb, the multiplex PCR reads were re-called with MiXCR into one record per CDR3 protein. The sample carries a few hundred thousand distinct CDR3 sequences, around 14% recorded once. Germline CDR1 reads SGHTA; CDR2 reads FQGTGA. Deletions cut 4 bases from V and 6 bases from J, with 13 bases between. The CDR3 is made up of 14 amino acids. Among the patients, aged 18 to 65, hyperthyroidism was newly diagnosed and had lasted under 2 months.

The sequence derives from a young woman with Graves' hyperthyroidism. This chain connects TRBV7-3 to TRBJ2-1; D gene uncertain. The sequencing input was blood. In DNA, the CDR3 is TGTGCCAGCAGCTCCCCAAGGGCTCCCAATGAGCAGTTCTTC. Amino acids: CASSSPRAPNEQFF.